This TCR beta chain was obtained from a study of early T cells in non-severe SARS-CoV-2 infection. The CDR3 runs to 12 residues. CDR1 is SQVTM, CDR2 ANQGSEA, per germline. Trimming took 5 bases from V and 1 from J, leaving 8 bases between them. Overall study findings and caveats: VDJdb-based matching was biased toward anti-spike CD8 responses and missed private and CD4 specificities.

This clonotype was observed a few times. Its antigen remains unknown. Unique molecular identifiers (one per individual cDNA molecule) were attached. Using its own MiXCR run on the 5' RACE reads, TCRdb lists one record per CDR3 protein. The table includes around 110,000 distinct CDR3 sequences, around 10% detected once. This chain uses TRBV29-1 with TRBJ1-2; no clear D gene. The sequenced sample consisted of whole blood. The clonotype was recovered from an adult who was a healthcare worker with PCR-confirmed SARS-CoV-2 infection or an uninfected control (not recorded which). DNA of the CDR3: TGCAGCGTTTCGGGCAATAACTATGGCTACACCTTC. It yields the protein CSVSGNNYGYTF. Filled out from reference TRBV29-1 and TRBJ1-2, the complete variable domain reads SAVISQKPSRDICQRGTSLTIQCQVDSQVTMMFWYRQQPGQSLTLIATANQGSEATYESGFVIDKFPISRPNLTFSTLTVSNMSPEDSSIYLCSVSGNNYGYTFGSGTRLTVV.